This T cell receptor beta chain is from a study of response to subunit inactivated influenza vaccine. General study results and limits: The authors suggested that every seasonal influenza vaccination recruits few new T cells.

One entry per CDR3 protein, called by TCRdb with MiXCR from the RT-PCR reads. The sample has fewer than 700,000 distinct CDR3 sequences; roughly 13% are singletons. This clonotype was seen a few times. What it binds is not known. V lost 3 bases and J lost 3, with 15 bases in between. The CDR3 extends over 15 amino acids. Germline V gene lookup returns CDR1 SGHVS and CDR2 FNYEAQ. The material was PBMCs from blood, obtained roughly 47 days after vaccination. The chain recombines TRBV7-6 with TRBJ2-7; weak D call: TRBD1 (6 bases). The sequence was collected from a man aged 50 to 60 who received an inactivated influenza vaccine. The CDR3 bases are TGTGCCAGCAGCTTGTTGTCGGACAGTGGCTACGAGCAGTACTTC. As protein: CASSLLSDSGYEQYF.